A selection of T cell receptor beta chains follows, all from one sample in a study of blood T cell repertoires in COVID-19. The protocol was immunoSEQ multiplex PCR, while the TCRdb copy is restricted to in-frame clones and leaves out a portion. The sample lists roughly 30,000 clones, 80% to 95% seen once, with roughly 3.8% in the top ten. The specimen was peripheral blood. These TCRs come from a man in his sixties with acute or convalescent COVID-19. Both conserved end residues are part of each CDR3. D genes are given only for firm matches. A clone size is listed for some rows: how often the clone was seen (once, few, many), or a class if it is expanded.

J: TRBJ2-1; D: TRBD1; V: TRBV11-1; size: .; CDR3: CASSLAGQGAYNEQFF; DNA: TGTGCCAGCAGCTTAGCGGGACAGGGGGCCTACAATGAGCAGTTCTTC
J: TRBJ2-1; D: TRBD2; V: TRBV4-3; size: .; CDR3: CASSQDLGLAYNEQFF; DNA: TGCGCCAGCAGCCAAGATCTCGGACTAGCCTACAATGAGCAGTTCTTC
J: TRBJ2-5; D: TRBD2; V: TRBV11-3; size: .; CDR3: CASRLPGGSGVQETQYF; DNA: TGTGCCAGCAGGCTTCCCGGGGGTAGCGGGGTCCAAGAGACCCAGTACTTC
J: TRBJ2-5; D: TRBD1; V: TRBV15; size: .; CDR3: CATSRGTGQETQYF; DNA: TGTGCCACCAGCAGGGGGACAGGCCAAGAGACCCAGTACTTC
J: TRBJ2-2; D: .; V: TRBV9; size: .; CDR3: CASSVGPPAGELFF; DNA: TGTGCCAGCAGCGTAGGCCCCCCGGCCGGGGAGCTGTTTTTT
J: TRBJ2-7; D: TRBD2; V: TRBV3-1/TRBV3-2; size: .; CDR3: CASSQVGGAAGQYF; DNA: TGTGCCAGCAGCCAAGTGGGAGGGGCCGCGGGGCAGTACTTC
J: TRBJ2-7; D: TRBD2; V: TRBV9; size: .; CDR3: CASSVSGTSGYEQYF; DNA: TGTGCCAGCAGCGTATCCGGGACTAGCGGCTACGAGCAGTACTTC
J: TRBJ1-2; D: .; V: TRBV20-1; size: .; CDR3: CSASSRSTNYGYTF; DNA: TGCAGTGCTAGTTCTAGATCCACTAACTATGGCTACACCTTC
J: TRBJ2-7; D: .; V: TRBV14; size: few; CDR3: CASSQFDEQYF; DNA: TGTGCCAGCAGCCAGTTCGACGAGCAGTACTTC
J: TRBJ2-7; D: TRBD1; V: TRBV19; size: .; CDR3: CASSEDRFYEQYF; DNA: TGTGCCAGTAGTGAGGACAGGTTTTACGAGCAGTACTTC
J: TRBJ1-5; D: TRBD1; V: TRBV19; size: .; CDR3: CASSIDDRARNQPQHF; DNA: TGTGCCAGTAGTATAGATGACAGGGCGAGGAATCAGCCCCAGCATTTT
J: TRBJ1-6; D: .; V: TRBV6-5; size: .; CDR3: CASSPGRNSPLHF; DNA: TGTGCCAGCAGTCCAGGGCGGAATTCACCCCTCCACTTT
J: TRBJ1-1; D: .; V: TRBV7-2; size: .; CDR3: CASSFIGEGGRTEAFF; DNA: TGTGCCAGCAGCTTCATCGGGGAGGGGGGTCGAACTGAAGCTTTCTTT
J: TRBJ1-5; D: .; V: TRBV27; size: .; CDR3: CASSLRESNQPQHF; DNA: TGTGCCAGCAGTTTACGGGAAAGCAATCAGCCCCAGCATTTT
J: TRBJ2-3; D: TRBD2; V: TRBV20-1; size: .; CDR3: CSASAREGPRNTQYF; DNA: TGCAGTGCTAGTGCACGGGAGGGCCCCCGGAATACGCAGTATTTT
J: TRBJ2-7; D: .; V: TRBV7-8; size: .; CDR3: CASSRTPTYEQYF; DNA: TGTGCCAGCAGCCGGACACCAACCTACGAGCAGTACTTC
J: TRBJ2-7; D: TRBD1; V: TRBV11-3; size: few; CDR3: CASSFEGQGSYEQYF; DNA: TGTGCCAGCAGCTTTGAGGGACAGGGAAGCTACGAGCAGTACTTC
J: TRBJ2-2; D: TRBD2; V: TRBV7-8; size: .; CDR3: CASSLGLAGSGELFF; DNA: TGTGCCAGCAGCTTGGGACTAGCGGGCTCCGGGGAGCTGTTTTTT
J: TRBJ1-4; D: .; V: TRBV29-1; size: .; CDR3: CSVRASRNEKLFF; DNA: TGCAGCGTCAGGGCCTCTAGGAATGAAAAACTGTTTTTT
J: TRBJ1-5; D: .; V: TRBV7-2; size: .; CDR3: CASSQDRTNQPQHF; DNA: TGTGCCAGCAGCCAAGACAGGACGAATCAGCCCCAGCATTTT
J: TRBJ1-1; D: .; V: TRBV4-2; size: .; CDR3: CASSQEAGRRSTEAFF; DNA: TGTGCCAGCAGCCAAGAGGCGGGACGGAGGAGTACTGAAGCTTTCTTT
J: TRBJ1-1; D: .; V: TRBV3-1/TRBV3-2; size: .; CDR3: CASSQDPGATKEAFF; DNA: TGTGCCAGCAGCCAAGACCCGGGAGCGACTAAAGAGGCTTTCTTT
J: TRBJ2-7; D: TRBD2; V: TRBV11-2; size: .; CDR3: CASSPGGPSTKQYF; DNA: TGTGCCAGCAGCCCGGGGGGACCGAGTACGAAGCAGTACTTC
J: TRBJ1-1; D: .; V: TRBV11-1; size: .; CDR3: CASRLALNTEAFF; DNA: TGTGCCAGCAGGCTAGCGTTGAACACTGAAGCTTTCTTT
J: TRBJ2-2; D: TRBD1; V: TRBV7-9; size: .; CDR3: CASSLDRRTGDAGELFF; DNA: TGTGCCAGCAGCTTAGATCGGAGGACAGGGGACGCCGGGGAGCTGTTTTTT
J: TRBJ1-1; D: TRBD1; V: TRBV19; size: .; CDR3: CASNQGANEAFF; DNA: TGTGCCAGTAACCAGGGGGCGAATGAAGCTTTCTTT
J: TRBJ2-5; D: .; V: TRBV9; size: .; CDR3: CASRGVGETQYF; DNA: TGTGCCAGCAGGGGAGTTGGCGAGACCCAGTACTTC
J: TRBJ1-4; D: .; V: TRBV29-1; size: .; CDR3: CSGGLGSEKLFF; DNA: TGCAGCGGGGGGCTTGGTAGTGAAAAACTGTTTTTT
J: TRBJ1-2; D: .; V: TRBV6-1; size: .; CDR3: CASSERDGYTF; DNA: TGTGCCAGCAGTGAGAGGGATGGCTACACCTTC
J: TRBJ1-2; D: .; V: TRBV6-5; size: .; CDR3: CASRGQPPAYGYTF; DNA: TGTGCCAGCCGGGGACAACCCCCCGCCTATGGCTACACCTTC
J: TRBJ1-4; D: .; V: TRBV7-9; size: .; CDR3: CASSPQGASNEKLFF; DNA: TGTGCCAGCAGTCCTCAAGGGGCGTCTAATGAAAAACTGTTTTTT